Listed below are T cell receptor beta chains from one sample, sequenced in a study of Ad26.COV2.S vaccination and SARS-CoV-2 variants. Sequenced by immunoSEQ multiplex PCR; TCRdb stores in-frame clones only, minus some. The profile shows around 310,000 clones, 85% to 90% of them singletons. The sample consisted of peripheral blood, taken in a trial of Ad26.COV2.S vaccine versus placebo. These receptor sequences come from a person aged 18 to 65 who received the Ad26.COV2.S COVID-19 vaccine or a placebo. Both conserved end residues are trimmed from each CDR3. Each record gives: V gene, CDR3 length, D gene, J gene, CDR3 protein. The D gene is left open where the match is weak.

TRBV10-1	11	-	TRBJ1-6	ASSEGARSPLH
TRBV29-1	11	TRBD1	TRBJ2-1	SVVRDSYNEQF
TRBV7-9	12	-	TRBJ1-1	ASSLGAGRAEAF
TRBV9	14	-	TRBJ2-2	ASSVLGTLNTGELF
TRBV5-6	12	-	TRBJ1-2	ASSLGRFNYGYT
TRBV6-5	11	TRBD1	TRBJ1-2	ASTLTGAGRYT
TRBV2	12	-	TRBJ2-1	ASTKTTVVNEQF
TRBV3-1/TRBV3-2	12	-	TRBJ2-7	ASSQGLNSYEQY
TRBV7-8	15	TRBD2	TRBJ2-1	ASSPRLAGATDNEQF
TRBV19	14	TRBD1	TRBJ1-5	ATKGSNQGAYQPQH
TRBV30	12	-	TRBJ1-2	AWSVSRVNYGYT
TRBV3-1/TRBV3-2	12	-	TRBJ2-5	ASGEGTGWGTQY
TRBV27	13	TRBD1	TRBJ2-3	ASSRQGAVTDTQY
TRBV13	16	-	TRBJ2-4	ASSLGSRGRLAKNIQY
TRBV29-1	12	-	TRBJ2-7	SVVMAKGSYEQY
TRBV7-9	13	-	TRBJ1-2	ASSGTGTENYGYT
TRBV29-1	14	TRBD1	TRBJ1-2	SVVTPGQNTGGGYT